Sequencing of this T cell receptor beta chain was carried out in a study of tumor-infiltrating lymphocytes in primary liver carcinoma. Overall study: The patient group consisted of men and women aged 30 to 69 years. Maximum tumor diameters ranged from roughly 4 to 10 cm, stage T1-T3 N0M0. Notes on the study in general: Researchers found tumor-adjacent and tumor-blood pairs overlapped less than tumor region pairs.

Unsorted whole blood yielded the blood RNA, and germline DNA was also extracted. Patients carried chronic HBV infection without prior treatment. To note about this clonotype: Its cognate antigen is unknown.

The input was about 500 ng total RNA; TCR beta cDNA was made from it with a constant-region primer. It was through three nested multiplex PCR rounds of slightly modified ARM-PCR that TCR beta libraries arose. Researchers ran the first two PCR rounds for ten to eleven cycles each with TRBV1-TRBV30 forward primers and a C-beta reverse primer. A single record per CDR3 protein comes from TCRdb applying MiXCR to the multiplex PCR reads. The sample consists of fewer than 400,000 distinct CDR3 sequences, roughly two thirds of them appearing once. Germline-derived CDR1 and CDR2 are SGHAT and FQNNGV. This CDR3 is 15 amino acids long.

The sequenced material came from peripheral blood. This TCR was recovered from a man aged 40-50 years with primary liver carcinoma and hepatitis B virus infection. The chain employs TRBV11-2 and TRBJ2-6; D remains unclear. Written as DNA, the CDR3 is TGTGCTACCCGGCGGCCGTGCTCTGGGGCCAACGTCCTGACTTTC. It encodes CATRRPCSGANVLTF.